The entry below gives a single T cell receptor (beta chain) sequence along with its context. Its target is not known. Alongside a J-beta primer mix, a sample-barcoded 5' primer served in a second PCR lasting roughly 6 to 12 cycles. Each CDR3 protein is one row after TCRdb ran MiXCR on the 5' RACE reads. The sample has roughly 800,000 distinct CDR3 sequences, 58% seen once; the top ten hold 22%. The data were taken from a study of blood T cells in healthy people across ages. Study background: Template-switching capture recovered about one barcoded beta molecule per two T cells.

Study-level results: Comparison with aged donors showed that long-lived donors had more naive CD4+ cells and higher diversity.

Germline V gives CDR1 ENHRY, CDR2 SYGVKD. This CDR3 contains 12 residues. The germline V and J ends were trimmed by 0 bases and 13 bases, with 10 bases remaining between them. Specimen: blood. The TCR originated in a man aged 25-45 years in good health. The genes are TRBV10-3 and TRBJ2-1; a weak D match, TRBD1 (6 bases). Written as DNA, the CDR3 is TGTGCCATCAGTGAGTCGACAGGCTCCCAGTTCTTC. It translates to CAISESTGSQFF.